This is a list of T cell receptor beta chains from one sample in a study of shared clonotypes between healthy human individuals. Some clones are missing from TCRdb's copy, which holds only in-frame ones; the method was immunoSEQ multiplex PCR. The sample includes 2 million to 2.5 million clones, 85% to 95% seen only once; the top ten take 0.13%. The sequenced sample was naive CD4+ T cells sorted from blood. The receptor set was obtained from a man between 18 and 35 years old in good health. CDR3s include the opening cysteine and the closing phenylalanine or tryptophan. The D gene is left open where the match is weak. Where a row states a size, it is once, few, many or the class of an expanded clone; other rows omit it.

>TRBJ1-6|NA|TRBV7-2|NA
TGTGCCAGCAGCTTAATGGGCCATAATTCACCCCTCCACTTT
CASSLMGHNSPLHF
>TRBJ1-5|NA|TRBV18|NA
TGTGCCAGCTCACCACTTGCTCGGGATCAGCCCCAGCATTTT
CASSPLARDQPQHF
>TRBJ1-1|NA|TRBV9|TRBD1
TGTGCCAGCAGCACTTCCGGACAGGCGAACACTGAAGCTTTCTTT
CASSTSGQANTEAFF
>TRBJ1-6|NA|TRBV5-1|NA
TGCGCCAGCAGCTTGGTATCTAATTCACCCCTCCACTTT
CASSLVSNSPLHF
>TRBJ2-3|NA|TRBV20-1|NA
TGCAGTGCTAGGCCTGAGGATACGCAGTATTTT
CSARPEDTQYF
>TRBJ2-1|NA|TRBV19|NA
TGTGCCAGTAGTGTGACGTTGGCGGGAAACTACAATGAGCAGTTCTTC
CASSVTLAGNYNEQFF
>TRBJ2-3|NA|TRBV7-2|TRBD2
TGTGCCACGAGACTAGCGGGAGGGCGCACAGATACGCAGTATTTT
CATRLAGGRTDTQYF
>TRBJ2-5|NA|TRBV5-1|TRBD1
TGCGCCAGCAGCTTGGAGGGGGCAAAAGAGACCCAGTACTTC
CASSLEGAKETQYF
>TRBJ1-5|NA|TRBV19|NA
TGTGCCAGGTTGAAGGGCAATCAGCCCCAGCATTTT
CARLKGNQPQHF
>TRBJ2-5|NA|TRBV18|NA
TGTGCCAGCTCACCACCTAGCGAGTCAGAGACCCAGTACTTC
CASSPPSESETQYF
>TRBJ2-3|NA|TRBV5-4|NA
TGTGCCAGCAGCCCCCCGGCGGGCGTCCGGGATACGCAGTATTTT
CASSPPAGVRDTQYF
>TRBJ2-2|NA|TRBV5-8|TRBD1
TGTGCCAGCAGCACACCCGGGACAGGGATTTTCGGGGAGCTGTTTTTT
CASSTPGTGIFGELFF
>TRBJ2-6|once|TRBV28|TRBD1
TGTGCCAGCAGCGAGGACAGGGGAGGCTCTGGGGCCAACGTCCTGACTTTC
CASSEDRGGSGANVLTF
>TRBJ2-7|NA|TRBV11-2|TRBD1
TGTGCCAGCAGCGCCAGAGGGACAGGGGGCTTAGGGGAGCAGTACTTC
CASSARGTGGLGEQYF
>TRBJ2-6|NA|TRBV6-6|NA
TGTGCCAGCAGTTACTCCCTTTCTGGGGCCAACGTCCTGACTTTC
CASSYSLSGANVLTF
>TRBJ1-2|NA|TRBV6-4|NA
TGTGCCAGCAGTGACTCGATAGGGATATGGGGCTACACCTTC
CASSDSIGIWGYTF
>TRBJ2-1|NA|TRBV10-3|NA
TGTGCCATCAGTGAGAGTCTAATCGGGGATGAGCAGTTCTTC
CAISESLIGDEQFF
>TRBJ2-2|NA|TRBV5-1|TRBD2
TGCGCCAGCAGTCGACTAGCGGGAGCCGACGGGGAGCTGTTTTTT
CASSRLAGADGELFF
>TRBJ2-5|once|TRBV10-3|NA
TGTGCCATCAGTCCCACACAAGAGACCCAGTACTTC
CAISPTQETQYF
>TRBJ1-6|few|TRBV7-9|NA
TGTGCCAGCAGTCAGGACGGGCCCCTCCACTTT
CASSQDGPLHF
>TRBJ1-2|NA|TRBV9|TRBD1
TGTGCCAGCAGCGCAGGGACAGGGGCTAACTATGGCTACACCTTC
CASSAGTGANYGYTF
>TRBJ2-1|once|TRBV5-1|NA
TGCGCCAGCAGCTTTAGTGGGAATGAGCAGTTCTTC
CASSFSGNEQFF
>TRBJ1-6|NA|TRBV28|NA
TGTGCCAGCAGGCCTAGGACAGTGGGTAATTCACCCCTCCACTTT
CASRPRTVGNSPLHF
>TRBJ1-4|NA|TRBV4-2|NA
TGTGCCAGCAGCCAAAAACAGCCACTCGGGGGTGAAAAACTGTTTTTT
CASSQKQPLGGEKLFF
>TRBJ2-7|NA|TRBV6-5|TRBD2
TGTGCCAGCAGAACTCCGACTAGCGGGTACTACGAGCAGTACTTC
CASRTPTSGYYEQYF
>TRBJ1-5|NA|TRBV30|NA
TGTGCCATGGAACAGAGCAATCAGCCCCAGCATTTT
CAMEQSNQPQHF
>TRBJ2-7|NA|TRBV6-5|TRBD2
TGTGCCAGCAGCCCAGGACTAGCGGGAGGGGGAGAGCAGTACTTC
CASSPGLAGGGEQYF
>TRBJ1-2|NA|TRBV28|TRBD1
TGTGCCAGCACCCGACAGGGACAAGGGCCGGGGGGCTACACCTTC
CASTRQGQGPGGYTF
>TRBJ2-1|NA|TRBV28|TRBD1
TGTGCCAGCAGTCGCCGGGACAGGATCAGTGGGCAGTTCTTC
CASSRRDRISGQFF
>TRBJ2-7|once|TRBV28|TRBD2
TGTGCCAGCAGTCGCGGGGGGCCGGCCCCCTACGAGCAGTACTTC
CASSRGGPAPYEQYF
>TRBJ2-3|NA|TRBV7-6|TRBD1
TGTGCCAGCAGCCCATCAATAGTTCTCCGGGACAGGCACCCTGATACGCAGTATTTT
CASSPSIVLRDRHPDTQYF
>TRBJ2-1|NA|TRBV27|TRBD1
TGTGCCAGCAGTTTATCGGGGACAGGGGGCCCCAATGAGCAGTTCTTC
CASSLSGTGGPNEQFF
>TRBJ2-2|NA|TRBV19|TRBD2
TGTGCCAGTAGTCAAACTAGCGGGAGGGGTATCGCCGGGGAGCTGTTTTTT
CASSQTSGRGIAGELFF
>TRBJ2-3|NA|TRBV9|TRBD2
TGTGCCAGCAGAGTCCCGTCCCCCTCTAGCGGGGTGCTCACAGATACGCAGTATTTT
CASRVPSPSSGVLTDTQYF
>TRBJ1-6|NA|TRBV5-1|TRBD1
TGCGCCAGCAGCTCCGGACAGGGTGGGTCACCCCTCCACTTT
CASSSGQGGSPLHF
>TRBJ2-2|NA|TRBV9|NA
TGTGCCACGCGGGGTGGAGAGGAGTCTGATGGCACCGGGGAGCTGTTTTTT
CATRGGEESDGTGELFF
>TRBJ2-2|NA|TRBV5-1|TRBD1
TGCGCCAGCAGCCTTAGGACAGGGGAGGCCGGGGAGCTGTTTTTT
CASSLRTGEAGELFF
>TRBJ1-2|NA|TRBV28|NA
TGTGCCAGCAGTTTAAAGGCCCGGGGGCCTGGTGGCTACACCTTC
CASSLKARGPGGYTF
>TRBJ2-7|once|TRBV16|NA
TGTGCCAGCAGCCAATTAGGACAGTTCAACGAGCAGTACTTC
CASSQLGQFNEQYF
>TRBJ1-2|NA|TRBV6-1|TRBD1
TGTGCCAGCAGCCGGGGGACAGGGGGCGCCTATGGCTACACCTTC
CASSRGTGGAYGYTF
>TRBJ1-5|NA|TRBV19|NA
TGTGCCAGTAGTAGACTGTCCCAAGGTCAGCCCCAGCATTTT
CASSRLSQGQPQHF
>TRBJ2-3|NA|TRBV18|NA
TGTGCCAGCTCACCACCTAACGGTCTTGGTGCAGATACGCAGTATTTT
CASSPPNGLGADTQYF
>TRBJ1-2|NA|TRBV19|TRBD1
TGTGCCAGTCTACAGGGGAACTATGGCTACACCTTC
CASLQGNYGYTF
>TRBJ2-7|few|TRBV23-1|NA
TGCGCCAGCAGTCCAGGCAGGGACTCCTACGAGCAGTACTTC
CASSPGRDSYEQYF
>TRBJ1-5|NA|TRBV28|TRBD1
TGTGCCAGCGGCTCGACAGGGGTCTATCAGCCCCAGCATTTT
CASGSTGVYQPQHF
>TRBJ1-4|few|TRBV28|NA
TGTGCCAGCAATGTCCGGGCTATTGCAACTAATGAAAAACTGTTTTTT
CASNVRAIATNEKLFF
>TRBJ1-1|NA|TRBV10-3|TRBD1
TGTGCCACCGGCTCCCGGGCAGGACAGGGCAACACTGAAGCTTTCTTT
CATGSRAGQGNTEAFF
>TRBJ2-7|NA|TRBV5-1|NA
TGCGCCAGCAGCCACGACCGGGCGAAATACGAGCAGTACTTC
CASSHDRAKYEQYF
>TRBJ2-7|NA|TRBV7-2|TRBD1
TGTGCCAGCAACCCCGGGACAGGGCCACACTACGAGCAGTACTTC
CASNPGTGPHYEQYF
>TRBJ2-5|NA|TRBV4-1|NA
TGCGCCAGCAGCCAAGATTTGGCGGGGAACCAAGAGACCCAGTACTTC
CASSQDLAGNQETQYF
>TRBJ2-5|NA|TRBV2|NA
TGTGCCAGCACCCCCGGGGGACAGCTTAGAGTAACCCAGTACTTC
CASTPGGQLRVTQYF
>TRBJ1-6|NA|TRBV19|NA
TGTGCCAGTAGTGGCACCAATAATTCACCCCTCCACTTT
CASSGTNNSPLHF
>TRBJ2-3|NA|TRBV5-8|TRBD1
TGTGCCAGCAGCCCGATCCCACAGGGGCCCACAGATACGCAGTATTTT
CASSPIPQGPTDTQYF
>TRBJ1-2|NA|TRBV28|NA
TGTGCCAGCAGGGTCCAGGGGCCAGCTAACTATGGCTACACCTTC
CASRVQGPANYGYTF
>TRBJ2-3|NA|TRBV7-9|NA
TGTGCCAGCAGCTTAGTTAGCGCGTACACAGATACGCAGTATTTT
CASSLVSAYTDTQYF
>TRBJ2-4|NA|TRBV28|TRBD1
TGTGCCAGCAGTACCCTCCGGACAGGGAGAGCCAAAAACATTCAGTACTTC
CASSTLRTGRAKNIQYF
>TRBJ1-2|NA|TRBV30|NA
TGTGCCTGGAGTGCGGTCGGGGTCGGCTACACCTTC
CAWSAVGVGYTF
>TRBJ2-7|NA|TRBV11-1|NA
TGTGCCAGCAGCTCGAATTCCTACGAGCAGTACTTC
CASSSNSYEQYF
>TRBJ1-1|once|TRBV5-1|NA
TGCGCCAGCAGCCCGGGGGCGTACATGAACACTGAAGCTTTCTTT
CASSPGAYMNTEAFF
>TRBJ2-5|NA|TRBV1|NA
TGCACCAGCAGCCATTCTGGCAAATATGAGACCCAGTACTTC
CTSSHSGKYETQYF